A selection of T cell receptor beta chains follows, all from one sample in a study of T-cell memory formation after mild COVID-19. Using its own MiXCR run on the 5' RACE reads, TCRdb lists one record per CDR3 protein. Of fewer than 300,000 distinct CDR3 sequences listed, approximately 19% were seen once; the top ten hold about 21%. The sample taken for sequencing was PBMCs or a T cell subset sorted from them (not recorded which). The receptors were gathered from a man aged 18 to 29 who had mild COVID-19 (a few samples of this study predate the infection). Cell type and time point are not known. CDR3s include the opening cysteine and the closing phenylalanine or tryptophan. The D gene is left open where the match is weak. Expanded clones get a size class; other rows say once, few or many, or leave the size out.

size	length	D	V	J	DNA	CDR3
few	13	.	TRBV28	TRBJ2-5	TGTGCCAGCACCCTCTCGGGTGTGGAGACCCAGTACTTC	CASTLSGVETQYF
few	13	.	TRBV19	TRBJ1-1	TGTGCCAGTAGGGCCCCCCCGGACACTGAAGCTTTCTTT	CASRAPPDTEAFF
many	13	.	TRBV4-3	TRBJ2-1	TGCGCCAGCAGCCACCCTCGTGGCAATGAGCAGTTCTTC	CASSHPRGNEQFF
.	15	TRBD1	TRBV9	TRBJ2-2	TGTGCCAGCAGCGGAGGGACAGGGGCCACCGGGGAGCTGTTTTTT	CASSGGTGATGELFF
many	15	.	TRBV24-1	TRBJ2-5	TGTGCCACCAGTGATGACACCAGGGTCCAAGAGACCCAGTACTTC	CATSDDTRVQETQYF
.	17	TRBD2	TRBV18	TRBJ2-2	TGTGCCAGCTCACCAAGGTCTAGCGGGGCGAACACCGGGGAGCTGTTTTTT	CASSPRSSGANTGELFF
few	15	TRBD2	TRBV20-1	TRBJ2-5	TGCAGTGCTAGAGAGGTTAGCGGGAGTCAAGAGACCCAGTACTTC	CSAREVSGSQETQYF
few	15	TRBD2	TRBV11-1	TRBJ2-3	TGTGCCAGCAGCTTTCTTGCGGGGGGCGCAGATACGCAGTATTTT	CASSFLAGGADTQYF
.	13	.	TRBV20-1	TRBJ1-2	TGCAGTGCTATAGAGGGGGGTTACTATGGCTACACCTTC	CSAIEGGYYGYTF
.	15	TRBD1	TRBV11-2	TRBJ2-3	TGTGCCAGCAGCTTAGATCGAGGGGGCAGCGATACGCAGTATTTT	CASSLDRGGSDTQYF
many	13	.	TRBV6-2/TRBV6-3	TRBJ2-7	TGTGCCAGCAGTTACGCCGGACCCTACGAGCAGTACTTC	CASSYAGPYEQYF
.	16	TRBD2	TRBV7-9	TRBJ2-1	TGTGCCAGCAGCTTAGACGATAGCGGGAGTTACAATGAGCAGTTCTTC	CASSLDDSGSYNEQFF
few	15	.	TRBV13	TRBJ2-3	TGTGCCAGCAGCGAGGCCTGGGGGCCCACAGATACGCAGTATTTT	CASSEAWGPTDTQYF
few	18	TRBD1	TRBV7-9	TRBJ2-5	TGTGCCAGCAGCTTAGTGTCCTTGGGGACAGACGCATTTGAGACCCAGTACTTC	CASSLVSLGTDAFETQYF
many	15	.	TRBV4-1	TRBJ1-1	TGCGCCAGCAGTCATCCCTGGGGGTCGAACACTGAAGCTTTCTTT	CASSHPWGSNTEAFF
.	13	.	TRBV6-1	TRBJ2-5	TGTGCCAGCAGTCCGGGTCTCCTCGAGACCCAGTACTTC	CASSPGLLETQYF
.	13	.	TRBV29-1	TRBJ2-3	TGCAGCGCCGGACGGCTAGGCACAGATACGCAGTATTTT	CSAGRLGTDTQYF
few	14	.	TRBV6-2/TRBV6-3	TRBJ1-5	TGTGCCAGCAGTTACGGAAATAGCAATCAGCCCCAGCATTTT	CASSYGNSNQPQHF
many	14	TRBD1	TRBV7-6	TRBJ1-2	TGTGCCAGCAGCCTACTGGGACAGGGAGATGGCTACACCTTC	CASSLLGQGDGYTF
.	12	.	TRBV29-1	TRBJ1-5	TGCAGCGTTCAGGTAGTCAATCAGCCCCAGCATTTT	CSVQVVNQPQHF
.	13	.	TRBV7-9	TRBJ2-1	TGTGCCAGCAGCTTAGACCTAGCTCTTGAGCAGTTCTTC	CASSLDLALEQFF
few	21	TRBD2	TRBV20-1	TRBJ2-1	TGCAGTGCTAGAGCTAATACCCGGGGACTAGCGGGGGGGATACCCTACAATGAGCAGTTCTTC	CSARANTRGLAGGIPYNEQFF
many	12	.	TRBV12-3/TRBV12-4	TRBJ1-2	TGTGCCAGCAGTTCCGACCGGGGAGGCTACACCTTC	CASSSDRGGYTF
.	15	TRBD2	TRBV20-1	TRBJ2-3	TGCAGTGCTAGGGGACTAGCGGGGGGCTTTGGTACGCAGTATTTT	CSARGLAGGFGTQYF
.	14	.	TRBV7-9	TRBJ1-2	TGTGCCAGCAGCGGCGGGGACATTGGCTATGGCTACACCTTC	CASSGGDIGYGYTF
.	14	.	TRBV28	TRBJ1-5	TGTGCCAGCAGTTTATCACTCAATGCTCAGCCCCAGCATTTT	CASSLSLNAQPQHF
.	15	.	TRBV20-1	TRBJ1-5	TGCAGTGCTCGTCCCACCATGGGCAACAATCAGCCCCAGCATTTT	CSARPTMGNNQPQHF
.	13	TRBD1	TRBV7-3	TRBJ2-1	TGTGCCAGCAGCTTCCAGGGGGACGATGAGCAGTTCTTC	CASSFQGDDEQFF
.	16	TRBD1	TRBV7-9	TRBJ2-1	TGTGCCAGCAGCTTAGCAGGACAGGGGACGTACAATGAGCAGTTCTTC	CASSLAGQGTYNEQFF
few	11	.	TRBV6-6	TRBJ2-1	TGTGCCAGCAGTTACGACCCTGAGCAGTTCTTC	CASSYDPEQFF
.	13	.	TRBV20-1	TRBJ2-3	TGCAGTGTCAGGGGGGCCGCTGCAGATACGCAGTATTTT	CSVRGAAADTQYF
.	16	.	TRBV20-1	TRBJ2-5	TGCAGTGCTCGATTTAGGGACTCACTGTACCAAGAGACCCAGTACTTC	CSARFRDSLYQETQYF
few	14	.	TRBV5-1	TRBJ2-3	TGCGCCAGCAGCCTACAGCTGAGCACAGATACGCAGTATTTT	CASSLQLSTDTQYF
few	15	TRBD1	TRBV20-1	TRBJ1-6	TGCAGTGCTGGGGCGACAGGGTTGACGAATTCACCCCTCCACTTT	CSAGATGLTNSPLHF
.	13	.	TRBV18	TRBJ1-6	TGTGCCAGCTCACCACCAAATTTGTCACCCCTCCACTTT	CASSPPNLSPLHF
few	16	.	TRBV4-1	TRBJ2-5	TGCGCCAGCAGCCAAGTGGTAGGGACCCTCGGAGAGACCCAGTACTTC	CASSQVVGTLGETQYF
few	15	TRBD1	TRBV20-1	TRBJ2-2	TGCAGTGCCAGACGGAGGGACAGGGGCACCGGGGAGCTGTTTTTT	CSARRRDRGTGELFF
few	12	.	TRBV10-2	TRBJ1-4	TGCGCCAGCAGTGATGGTCCGGAAAAACTGTTTTTT	CASSDGPEKLFF
few	12	.	TRBV29-1	TRBJ1-1	TGCAGCCTCCGGGGGGTGAACACTGAAGCTTTCTTT	CSLRGVNTEAFF
few	13	.	TRBV28	TRBJ2-2	TGTGCCAGCATCCAGGGTTACACCGGGGAGCTGTTTTTT	CASIQGYTGELFF
.	15	TRBD1	TRBV5-6	TRBJ1-4	TGTGCCAGCAGCTCCCCGGGACAGGGTAATGAAAAACTGTTTTTT	CASSSPGQGNEKLFF
.	15	.	TRBV5-3	TRBJ2-5	TGTGCCAGAAGCATGGAGGCGACAGCGTGGGAGACCCAGTACTTC	CARSMEATAWETQYF
many	12	TRBD1	TRBV12-3/TRBV12-4	TRBJ2-1	TGTGCCAGCAGGACAGGGGGTAATGAGCAGTTCTTC	CASRTGGNEQFF
few	14	.	TRBV2	TRBJ1-1	TGTGCCAGCAGTGAAGGGCAAGGTCTATCTGAAGCTTTCTTT	CASSEGQGLSEAFF